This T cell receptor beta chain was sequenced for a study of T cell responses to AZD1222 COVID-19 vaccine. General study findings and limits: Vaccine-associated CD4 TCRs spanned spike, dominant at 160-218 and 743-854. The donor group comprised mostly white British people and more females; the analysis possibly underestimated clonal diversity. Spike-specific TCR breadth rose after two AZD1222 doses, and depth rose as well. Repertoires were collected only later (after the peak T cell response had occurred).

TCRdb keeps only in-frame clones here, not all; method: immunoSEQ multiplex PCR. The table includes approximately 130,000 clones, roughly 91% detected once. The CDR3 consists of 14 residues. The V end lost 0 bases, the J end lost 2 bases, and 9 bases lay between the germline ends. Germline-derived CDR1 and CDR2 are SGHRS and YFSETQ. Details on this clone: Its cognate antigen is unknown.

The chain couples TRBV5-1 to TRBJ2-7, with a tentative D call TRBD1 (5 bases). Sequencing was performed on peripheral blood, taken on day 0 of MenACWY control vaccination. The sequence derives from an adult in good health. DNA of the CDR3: TGCGCCAGCAGCTTGGCTACAGGAGCCTACGAGCAGTACTTC. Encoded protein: CASSLATGAYEQYF.